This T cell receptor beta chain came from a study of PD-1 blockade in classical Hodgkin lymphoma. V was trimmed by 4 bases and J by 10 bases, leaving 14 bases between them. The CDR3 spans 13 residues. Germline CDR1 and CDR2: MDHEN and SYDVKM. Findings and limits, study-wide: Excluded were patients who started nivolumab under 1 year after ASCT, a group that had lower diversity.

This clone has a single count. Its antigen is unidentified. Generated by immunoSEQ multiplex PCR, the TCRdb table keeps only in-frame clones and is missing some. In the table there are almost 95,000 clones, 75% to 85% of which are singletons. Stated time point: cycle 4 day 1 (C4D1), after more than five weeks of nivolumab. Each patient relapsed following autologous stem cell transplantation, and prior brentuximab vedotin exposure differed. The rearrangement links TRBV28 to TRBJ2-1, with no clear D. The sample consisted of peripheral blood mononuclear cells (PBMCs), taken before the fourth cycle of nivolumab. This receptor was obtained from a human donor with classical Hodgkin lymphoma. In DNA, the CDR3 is TGTGCCAGCAGTTCCACCGACATAAGGGAGCAGTTCTTC. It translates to CASSSTDIREQFF.